These 12 T cell receptor beta chains came from one sample sequenced in a study of cytomegalovirus exposure and HLA in healthy donors. Vbeta (60) and Jbeta (13) primers were used in the PCR. Clones were read by immunoSEQ multiplex PCR, and TCRdb kept only the in-frame ones, dropping some. The top ten clones hold less than 2% of a sample with some 200,000 clones, approximately 70% of them seen once. The sequenced sample was PBMCs. Receptor source: a woman aged 30 to 39 in good health and CMV-seronegative.

Note on this clone: This sample also contains other DNA sequences that code for the same CDR3. The chain employs TRBV5-4 and TRBJ2-7, with 7 bases that match TRBD1. The CDR3 runs 13 residues. V dropped 3 bases and J dropped 3; count of bases not matched to a gene: 3. Germline V gene data show CDR1 as SGHNT and CDR2 as YYREEE (reference sequence). The CDR3 reads CASSSGGGYEQYF. The CDR3 DNA reads TGTGCCAGCAGCTCAGGGGGTGGCTACGAGCAGTACTTC.

This chain connects TRBV7-9 to TRBJ2-3; TRBD2 matches 8 bases. Trimming cost V 5 bases and J 2 bases; bases outside gene matches: 15. The CDR3 has 18 amino acids. Germline loops: CDR1 SEHNR, CDR2 FQNEAQ (reference sequence). This CDR3 is CASSPTAPSGRNTDTQYF. CDR3 bases: TGTGCCAGCAGCCCAACCGCCCCTAGCGGGCGAAACACAGATACGCAGTATTTT.

The V gene is TRBV7-9, the J gene TRBJ2-7; 7 nucleotides align to TRBD1. CDR1 and CDR2 (germline): SEHNR, FQNEAQ (reference sequence). This CDR3 region has 16 residues. V was pared by 0 bases and J by 2 bases, with 7 bases of the junction left unmatched. The CDR3 here is CASSLARGIQTYEQYF. The CDR3 nucleotides read TGTGCCAGCAGCTTAGCCAGGGGGATTCAAACCTACGAGCAGTACTTC.

In the case of this clone: At one of its ends the junction is not consistent with the germline gene, which may arise from a read error. The chain recombines TRBV14 with TRBJ1-1; D possibly corresponds to TRBD1 (5 bases). Germline CDR1 reads SGHDN; CDR2 reads FVKESK. This CDR3 is 14 amino acids long. The CDR3 DNA reads as TGTGCCGGCAGCCAAGAAGTCGGGGGCACTGAAGCTTTCTTT. Encoded protein: CAGSQEVGGTEAFF.

This clone occurred a few times. The chain recombines TRBV19 with TRBJ1-5, with D tentatively TRBD1 (5 bases). With 6 bases removed from V and 4 bases from J, the gap between germline ends came to 19 bases. This CDR3 comprises 16 residues. CDR1 is LNHDA and CDR2 is SQIVND in the germline V gene (reference sequence). The CDR3 DNA sequence: TGTGCCAGTAGCGGGGGAGGGTATTGGGGAAATCAGCCCCAGCATTTT. Its protein product is CASSGGGYWGNQPQHF.

The V call is TRBV29-1, the J call TRBJ1-2, with a weak D call TRBD1 (6 bases). The CDR3 has 13 residues. V lost 6 bases, J lost 0 bases, and 11 bases lay in between. The germline CDR1 and CDR2 sequences are SQVTM and ANQGSEA. CDR3 region: CSVRDTANYGYTF. The CDR3 DNA is TGCAGCGTCCGGGACACAGCTAACTATGGCTACACCTTC.

The rearrangement uses TRBV7-9 and TRBJ1-3, with 8 bases identical to TRBD1. This CDR3 has 14 residues. V lost 5 bases, J lost 4 bases, and 4 bases stayed unmatched. CDR1 and CDR2 (germline): SEHNR, FQNEAQ (reference sequence). This CDR3 reads CASSAGQGGNTIYF. In DNA, the CDR3 is TGTGCCAGCAGCGCCGGACAGGGAGGAAACACCATATATTTT. The entire variable domain, with the rest obtained from reference TRBV7-9 and TRBJ1-3, is as follows: DTGVSQNPRHKITKRGQNVTFRCDPISEHNRLYWYRQTLGQGPEFLTYFQNEAQLEKSRLLSDRFSAERPKGSFSTLEIQRTEQGDSAMYLCASSAGQGGNTIYFGEGSWLTVV.

The chain carries TRBV29-1 and TRBJ1-2, with TRBD1 matching 8 bases. This CDR3 spans 14 amino acids. CDR1 is SQVTM and CDR2 is ANQGSEA in the germline V gene. The J segment lost 3 bases and the V segment lost 5 bases, leaving 8 bases of the junction unmatched. CDR3 residues: CSVTYRGIYYGYTF. CDR3 sequence (DNA): TGCAGCGTTACATACAGGGGGATTTACTATGGCTACACCTTC.

This clone was counted a few times. The genes are TRBV5-6 and TRBJ2-2, with D possibly matching TRBD2 (5 bases). Germline CDR1 and CDR2: SGHDT and YYEEEE. Deletions cut 3 bases from V and 0 bases from J, with 6 bases between. The CDR3 is made up of 14 amino acids. The chain's CDR3 is CASSWTANTGELFF. The CDR3 coding sequence is TGTGCCAGCAGCTGGACTGCGAACACCGGGGAGCTGTTTTTT.

This chain uses TRBV9 with TRBJ2-7; maybe TRBD2 (6 bases). The CDR3 runs to 11 residues. The V gene lost 3 bases and the J gene lost 5 bases, with 6 bases spanning the gap. Germline CDR1 reads SGDLS; CDR2 reads YYNGEE. Here the CDR3 DNA reads TGTGCCAGCAGCGGGGGGGACGAGCAGTACTTC. Protein sequence: CASSGGDEQYF.

The V call is TRBV2, the J call TRBJ1-2; D is unclear. CDR1 is SNHLY and CDR2 is FYNNEI in the germline V gene. This CDR3 is built from 12 residues. The V and J ends lost 7 bases and 3 bases respectively, with 9 bases between them. The CDR3 protein is CASTGGYYGYTF. The CDR3 region has the DNA TGTGCCAGCACGGGAGGATACTATGGCTACACCTTC.

The chain uses TRBV28 and TRBJ2-1, with TRBD2 matching over 12 bases. The V segment lost 5 bases and the J segment 8 bases; nucleotides outside the gene matches: 7. CDR1 is MDHEN and CDR2 is SYDVKM in the germline V gene. The CDR3 has 15 amino acids. This CDR3 reads CASSPTSGRTDEQFF. The CDR3, as DNA: TGTGCCAGCAGTCCTACTAGCGGGAGGACGGATGAGCAGTTCTTC.